The 15 T cell receptor beta chains presented below share a single source sample, sequenced in a study of cytomegalovirus exposure and HLA in healthy donors. The primer mix had 60 Vbeta and 13 Jbeta primers. Only in-frame clones appear in the TCRdb table, and some are missing; sequencing was by immunoSEQ multiplex PCR. The sample has roughly 180,000 clones; roughly 79% are singletons. The sample taken for sequencing was PBMCs. Every receptor here comes from a man younger than 40 in good health and CMV-seronegative.

J is TRBJ2-3 and V is TRBV5-6; TRBD1 aligns across 7 bases. The trim removed 3 bases at V and 3 bases at J, leaving 10 bases unmatched. The CDR3 has 16 residues. From germline, CDR1 is SGHDT and CDR2 YYEEEE. The CDR3: CASSSDRTGWTDTQYF. The CDR3 region has the DNA TGTGCCAGCAGCTCAGACAGGACAGGTTGGACAGATACGCAGTATTTT.

This clone turned up a few times. The rearrangement joins TRBV11-1 to TRBJ2-7, with TRBD1 matching over 10 bases. Germline CDR1 is SGHAT and CDR2 is FQDESV (reference sequence). Trimming cost V 1 base and J 0 bases; bases outside gene matches: 3. CDR3 length equals 16 residues. CDR3 sequence (DNA): TGTGCCAGCAGCTTAGGACAGGGGGCCATCTCCTACGAGCAGTACTTC. Its translation: CASSLGQGAISYEQYF.

This clone showed up just once. The V gene is TRBV27, the J gene TRBJ2-7; tentative D call: TRBD1 (6 bases). The CDR3 is 15 amino acids. Looked up from germline, CDR1 is MNHEY and CDR2 is SMNVEV (reference sequence). The V end lost 4 bases, the J end lost 0 bases, and 13 bases lay between the germline ends. The CDR3 region is CASSSSGVGSYEQYF. CDR3 nucleotide sequence: TGTGCCAGCAGTTCCTCAGGGGTCGGCTCCTACGAGCAGTACTTC.

The rearrangement uses TRBV27 and TRBJ2-4, with TRBD1 identical over 11 bases. Per germline, CDR1 MNHEY and CDR2 SMNVEV (reference sequence). This CDR3 spans 18 amino acids. The V and J ends lost 5 bases and 0 bases, in that order; junction bases with no gene match: 9. CDR3 loop: CASSPWTGGFLAKNIQYF. Written as DNA, the CDR3 is TGTGCCAGCAGTCCTTGGACAGGGGGCTTCTTAGCCAAAAACATTCAGTACTTC.

The chain uses TRBV6-5 and TRBJ2-1, with D possibly matching TRBD2 (5 bases). This CDR3 has 15 residues. Per the germline V gene, CDR1 is MNHEY and CDR2 is SVGAGI. V was pared by 5 bases and J by 10 bases, with 21 bases between. The CDR3 nucleotides are TGTGCCAGCAGTACCCCCGAAGCCGGGTCGGGGGAGCAGTTCTTC. This sequence encodes CASSTPEAGSGEQFF.

This chain connects TRBV30 to TRBJ1-1; 8 bases align to TRBD1. From germline, CDR1 is GTSNPN and CDR2 SVGIG (reference sequence). Trimming at V came to 7 bases and at J to 3 bases, leaving 4 bases not matched to a gene. The CDR3 loop spans 12 amino acids. CDR3 loop: CASGQGDTEAFF. CDR3 DNA sequence: TGTGCCTCCGGACAGGGTGACACTGAAGCTTTCTTT.

The chain joins TRBV19 to TRBJ2-2; 7 bases agree with TRBD2. Germline V gene sequence: CDR1 LNHDA, CDR2 SQIVND (reference sequence). With V trimmed by 4 bases and J by 0 bases, 8 bases remained unmatched. The CDR3 runs 17 residues. CDR3 in amino acids: CASSRVGGGSNTGELFF. The CDR3 DNA follows: TGTGCCAGTAGTAGGGTCGGCGGGGGATCGAACACCGGGGAGCTGTTTTTT.

The rearrangement links TRBV5-1 to TRBJ1-4, with TRBD1 identical over 10 bases. The CDR3 spans 13 residues. V gave up 4 bases and J gave up 8 bases; unmatched junction bases: 2. Germline values: CDR1 SGHRS, CDR2 YFSETQ. CDR3 coding DNA: TGCGCCAGCAGCCGGGGACAGGGGGAAAAACTGTTTTTT. Protein sequence: CASSRGQGEKLFF.

V gene TRBV4-1 combines with J gene TRBJ2-1; unclear D gene. This CDR3 has 13 amino acids. CDR1 is MGHRA, CDR2 YSYEKL, per germline. V was clipped by 0 bases and J by 9 bases, with 9 bases between them. The CDR3 DNA reads TGCGCCAGCAGCCAAGAGGCAGGATTTGAGCAGTTCTTC. This sequence encodes CASSQEAGFEQFF.

V is TRBV11-1 and J is TRBJ2-7; no reliable D call. This CDR3 contains 14 residues. The germline V and J ends were trimmed by 5 bases and 0 bases, with 11 bases remaining between them. The germline gives CDR1 SGHAT, CDR2 FQDESV (reference sequence). CDR3 region: CASSPRSFSYEQYF. The CDR3 bases are TGTGCCAGCAGCCCTCGGTCCTTCTCCTACGAGCAGTACTTC.

This clone has more than one count but fewer than ten. This chain links TRBV6-5 with TRBJ2-7; a possible D gene is TRBD2 (5 bases). V lost 0 bases, J lost 7 bases, and 16 bases lay in between. The CDR3 runs 15 residues. Germline lookup yields CDR1 MNHEY and CDR2 SVGAGI. CDR3 nucleotides: TGTGCCAGCAGTTACTCCCCAGTCGGCCGAGGGGAGCAGTACTTC. Its protein product is CASSYSPVGRGEQYF.

The rearrangement links TRBV6-5 to TRBJ1-5, with D hard to call. The CDR3 extends over 15 amino acids. The V gene lost 6 bases and the J gene lost 7 bases, with 19 bases spanning the gap. CDR1 is MNHEY, CDR2 SVGAGI, per germline. The CDR3 region is CASSPSSGFWQPQHF. Written as DNA, the CDR3 is TGTGCCAGCAGCCCTAGTTCGGGATTTTGGCAGCCCCAGCATTTT.

The chain employs TRBV27 and TRBJ2-3, with 9 bases identical to TRBD2. The germline gives CDR1 MNHEY, CDR2 SMNVEV (reference sequence). The CDR3 runs to 15 residues. Trimming cost V 6 bases and J 6 bases; bases outside gene matches: 10. The CDR3 is CASSLGRAGGDTQYF. The CDR3 coding sequence is TGTGCCAGCAGCCTAGGAAGGGCGGGGGGGGATACGCAGTATTTT.

The V gene is TRBV7-8, the J gene TRBJ2-1, with 8 bases matching TRBD2. Germline assignment: CDR1 SGHVS and CDR2 FQNEAQ. Losses at the gene ends were 5 bases for V and 3 bases for J; bases not matched to a gene: 12. The CDR3 runs to 17 residues. The CDR3 reads CASSLFRSGGFYNEQFF. CDR3 in DNA: TGTGCCAGCAGCCTCTTTCGGAGCGGGGGTTTCTACAATGAGCAGTTCTTC.

This clone was detected only a few times. The gene calls are TRBV5-6 and TRBJ1-2, with 8 bases that match TRBD1. The CDR3 totals 15 residues. Germline CDR1 reads SGHDT; CDR2 reads YYEEEE. V lost 0 bases and J lost 4; bases outside the gene matches: 5. The CDR3 coding sequence is TGTGCCAGCAGCTTGGGGTCAGGGGGCGCCTATGGCTACACCTTC. Protein: CASSLGSGGAYGYTF.